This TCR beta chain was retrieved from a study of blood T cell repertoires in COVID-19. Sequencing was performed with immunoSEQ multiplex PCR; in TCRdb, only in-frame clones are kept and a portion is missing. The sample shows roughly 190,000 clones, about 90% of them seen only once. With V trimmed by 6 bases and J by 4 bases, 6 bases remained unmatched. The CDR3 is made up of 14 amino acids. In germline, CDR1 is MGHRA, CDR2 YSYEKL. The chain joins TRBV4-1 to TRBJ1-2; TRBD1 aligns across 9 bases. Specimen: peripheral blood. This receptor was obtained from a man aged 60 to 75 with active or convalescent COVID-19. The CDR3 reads CASSSGTGFYGYTF. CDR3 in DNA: TGCGCCAGCAGTTCCGGGACAGGGTTCTATGGCTACACCTTC.